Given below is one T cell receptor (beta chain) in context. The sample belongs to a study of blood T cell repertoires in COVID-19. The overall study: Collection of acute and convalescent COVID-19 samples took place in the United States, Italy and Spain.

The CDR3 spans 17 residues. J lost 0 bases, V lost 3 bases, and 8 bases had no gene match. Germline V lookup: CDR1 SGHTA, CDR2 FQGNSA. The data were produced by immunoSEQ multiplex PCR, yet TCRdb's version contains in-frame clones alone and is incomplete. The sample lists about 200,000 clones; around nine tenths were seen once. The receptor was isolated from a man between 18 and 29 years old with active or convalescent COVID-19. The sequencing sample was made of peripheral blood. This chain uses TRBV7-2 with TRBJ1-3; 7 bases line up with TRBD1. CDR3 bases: TGTGCCAGCAGCTTGGGGCCGGCAGGGGGCTCTGGAAACACCATATATTTT. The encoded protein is CASSLGPAGGSGNTIYF.